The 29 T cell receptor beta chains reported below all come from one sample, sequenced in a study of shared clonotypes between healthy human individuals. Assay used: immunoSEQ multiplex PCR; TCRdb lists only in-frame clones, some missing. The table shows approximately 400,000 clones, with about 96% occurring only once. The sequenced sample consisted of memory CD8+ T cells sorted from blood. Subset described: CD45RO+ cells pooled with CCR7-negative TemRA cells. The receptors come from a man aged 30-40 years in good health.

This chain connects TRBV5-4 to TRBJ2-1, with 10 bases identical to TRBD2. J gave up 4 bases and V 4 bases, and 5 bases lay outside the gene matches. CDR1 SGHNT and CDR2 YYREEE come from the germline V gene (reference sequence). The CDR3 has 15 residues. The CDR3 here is CASSQSGRGYNEQFF. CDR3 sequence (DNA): TGTGCCAGCAGCCAGAGCGGGAGGGGGTACAATGAGCAGTTCTTC.

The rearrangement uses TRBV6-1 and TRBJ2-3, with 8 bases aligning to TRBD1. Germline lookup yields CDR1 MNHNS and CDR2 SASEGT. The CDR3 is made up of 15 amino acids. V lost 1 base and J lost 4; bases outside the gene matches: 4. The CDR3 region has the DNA TGTGCCAGCAGTGAAGGGGGGACAGGAGCAGATACGCAGTATTTT. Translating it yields CASSEGGTGADTQYF.

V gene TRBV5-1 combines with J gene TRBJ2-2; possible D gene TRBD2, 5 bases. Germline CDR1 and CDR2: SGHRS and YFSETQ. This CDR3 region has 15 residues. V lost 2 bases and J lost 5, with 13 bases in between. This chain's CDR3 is CASSFNWRGTGELFF. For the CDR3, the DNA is TGCGCCAGCAGCTTCAATTGGAGAGGGACCGGGGAGCTGTTTTTT.

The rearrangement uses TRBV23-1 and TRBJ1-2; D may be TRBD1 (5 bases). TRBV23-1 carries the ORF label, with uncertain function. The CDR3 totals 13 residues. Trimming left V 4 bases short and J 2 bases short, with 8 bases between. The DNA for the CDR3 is TGCGCCAGCAGTCCACGGACAAACTATGGCTACACCTTC. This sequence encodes CASSPRTNYGYTF.

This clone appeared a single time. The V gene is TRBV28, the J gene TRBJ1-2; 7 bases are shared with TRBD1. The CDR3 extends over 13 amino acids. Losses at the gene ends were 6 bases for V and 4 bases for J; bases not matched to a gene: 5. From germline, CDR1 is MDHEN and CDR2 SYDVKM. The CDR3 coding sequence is TGTGCCAGCAGCCTTGACAGGGTCTATGGCTACACCTTC. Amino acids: CASSLDRVYGYTF.

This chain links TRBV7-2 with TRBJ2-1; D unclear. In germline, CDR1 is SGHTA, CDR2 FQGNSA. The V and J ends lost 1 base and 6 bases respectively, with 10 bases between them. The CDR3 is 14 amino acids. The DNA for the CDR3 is TGTGCCAGCAGCTTAGAGGCCGGAAGCAATGAGCAGTTCTTC. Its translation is CASSLEAGSNEQFF.

The CDR3, as DNA: TGTGCCAGCAGCTTAGTTGATAGCGGGAGGTTCGGGCCCCACGAGCAGTACTTC. Its translation is CASSLVDSGRFGPHEQYF. This chain links TRBV7-6 with TRBJ2-7; TRBD2 agrees at 10 bases. The CDR3 totals 18 residues. Losses at the gene ends were 1 base for V and 5 bases for J; bases not matched to a gene: 14. Germline assignment: CDR1 SGHVS and CDR2 FNYEAQ.

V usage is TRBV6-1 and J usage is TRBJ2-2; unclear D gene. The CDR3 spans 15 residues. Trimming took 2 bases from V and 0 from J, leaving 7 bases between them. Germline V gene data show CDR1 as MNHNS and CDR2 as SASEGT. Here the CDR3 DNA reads TGTGCCAGCAGTGAATGGCTAGCGAACACCGGGGAGCTGTTTTTT. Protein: CASSEWLANTGELFF.

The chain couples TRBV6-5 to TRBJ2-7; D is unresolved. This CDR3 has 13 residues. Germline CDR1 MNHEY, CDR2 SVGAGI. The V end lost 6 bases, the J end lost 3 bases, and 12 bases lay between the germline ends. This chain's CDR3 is CASSSRPFYEQYF. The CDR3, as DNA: TGTGCCAGCAGCTCTCGCCCTTTCTACGAGCAGTACTTC.

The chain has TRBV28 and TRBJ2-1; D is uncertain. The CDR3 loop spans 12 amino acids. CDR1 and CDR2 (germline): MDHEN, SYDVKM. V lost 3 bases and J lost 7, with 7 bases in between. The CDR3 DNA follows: TGTGCCAGCAGTTTGATGGGGAATGAGCAGTTCTTC. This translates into CASSLMGNEQFF.

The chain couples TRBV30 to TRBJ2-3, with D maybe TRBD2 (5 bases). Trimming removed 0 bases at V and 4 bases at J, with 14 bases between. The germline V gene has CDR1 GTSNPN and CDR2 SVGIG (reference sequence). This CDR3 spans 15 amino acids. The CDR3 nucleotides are TGTGCCTGGAGTGTTTGGCTAGGGCGGGCAGATACGCAGTATTTT. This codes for CAWSVWLGRADTQYF.

CDR3 sequence: CASRPGTFNEKLFF. CDR3 bases: TGCGCCAGCAGACCCGGGACATTCAATGAAAAACTGTTTTTT. V gene TRBV5-1 combines with J gene TRBJ1-4, with a weak D call TRBD1 (6 bases). The CDR3 extends over 14 amino acids. V lost 5 bases, J lost 5 bases, and 13 bases lay in between. Germline V gene sequence: CDR1 SGHRS, CDR2 YFSETQ.

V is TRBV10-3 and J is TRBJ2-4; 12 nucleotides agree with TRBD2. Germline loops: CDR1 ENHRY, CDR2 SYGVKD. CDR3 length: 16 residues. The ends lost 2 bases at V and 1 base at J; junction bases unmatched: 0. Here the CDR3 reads CAISETSGRAKNIQYF. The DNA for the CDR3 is TGTGCCATCAGTGAGACTAGCGGGAGGGCCAAAAACATTCAGTACTTC.

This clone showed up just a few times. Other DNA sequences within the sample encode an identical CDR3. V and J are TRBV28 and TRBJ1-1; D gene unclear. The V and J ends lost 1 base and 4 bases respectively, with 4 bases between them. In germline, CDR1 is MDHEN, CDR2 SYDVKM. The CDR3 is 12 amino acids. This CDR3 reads CASSLYPTEAFF. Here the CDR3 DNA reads TGTGCCAGCAGTTTATACCCCACTGAAGCTTTCTTT.

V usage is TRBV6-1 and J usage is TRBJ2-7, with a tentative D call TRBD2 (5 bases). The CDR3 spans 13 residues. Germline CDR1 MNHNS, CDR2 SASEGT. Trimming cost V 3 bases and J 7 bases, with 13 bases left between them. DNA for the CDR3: TGTGCCAGCAGTGAGAGGGAATCGAGTGAGCAGTACTTC. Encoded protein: CASSERESSEQYF.

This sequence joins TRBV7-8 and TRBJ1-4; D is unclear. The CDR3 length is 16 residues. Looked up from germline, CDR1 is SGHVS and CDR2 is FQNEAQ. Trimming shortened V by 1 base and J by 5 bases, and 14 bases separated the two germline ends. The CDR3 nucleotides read TGTGCCAGCAGCTTAGAAAACCGGGGTTACAATGAAAAACTGTTTTTT. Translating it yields CASSLENRGYNEKLFF.

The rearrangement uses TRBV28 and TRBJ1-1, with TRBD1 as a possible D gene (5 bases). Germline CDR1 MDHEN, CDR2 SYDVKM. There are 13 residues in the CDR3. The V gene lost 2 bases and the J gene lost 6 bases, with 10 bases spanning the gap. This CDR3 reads CASSLTGGAEAFF. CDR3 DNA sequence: TGTGCCAGCAGTTTAACGGGAGGGGCTGAAGCTTTCTTT.

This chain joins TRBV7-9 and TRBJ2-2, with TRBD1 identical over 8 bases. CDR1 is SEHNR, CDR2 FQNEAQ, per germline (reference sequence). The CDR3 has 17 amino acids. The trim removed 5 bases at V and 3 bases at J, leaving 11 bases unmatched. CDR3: CASSLVSRGRYTGELFF. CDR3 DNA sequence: TGTGCCAGCAGCCTAGTGAGCAGGGGGCGGTACACCGGGGAGCTGTTTTTT.

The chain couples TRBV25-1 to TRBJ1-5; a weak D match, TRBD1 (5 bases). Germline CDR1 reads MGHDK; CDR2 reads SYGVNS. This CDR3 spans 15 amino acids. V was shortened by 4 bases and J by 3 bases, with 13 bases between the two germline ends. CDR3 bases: TGTGCCAGCAGTGTTACGGGGGGGATCAATCAGCCCCAGCATTTT. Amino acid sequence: CASSVTGGINQPQHF.

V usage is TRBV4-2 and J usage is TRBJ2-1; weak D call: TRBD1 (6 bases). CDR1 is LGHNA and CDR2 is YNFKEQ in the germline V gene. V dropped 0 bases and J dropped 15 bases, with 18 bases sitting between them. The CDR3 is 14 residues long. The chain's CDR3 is CASSQEDSTGRWFF. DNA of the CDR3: TGTGCCAGCAGCCAAGAAGACTCGACAGGAAGGTGGTTCTTC.

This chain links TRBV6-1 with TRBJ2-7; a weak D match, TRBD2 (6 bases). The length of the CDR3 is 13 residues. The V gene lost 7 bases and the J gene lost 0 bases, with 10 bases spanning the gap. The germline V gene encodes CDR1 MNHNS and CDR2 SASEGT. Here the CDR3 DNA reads TGTGCCAGCACGGGACTTAGCTCCTACGAGCAGTACTTC. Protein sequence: CASTGLSSYEQYF.

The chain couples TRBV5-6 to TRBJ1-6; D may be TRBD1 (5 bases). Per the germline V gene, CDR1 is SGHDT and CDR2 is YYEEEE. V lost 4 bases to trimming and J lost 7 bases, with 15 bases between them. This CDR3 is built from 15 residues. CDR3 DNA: TGTGCCAGCAGCCGCGGGGCGGTCTCCAATTCACCCCTCCACTTT. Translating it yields CASSRGAVSNSPLHF.

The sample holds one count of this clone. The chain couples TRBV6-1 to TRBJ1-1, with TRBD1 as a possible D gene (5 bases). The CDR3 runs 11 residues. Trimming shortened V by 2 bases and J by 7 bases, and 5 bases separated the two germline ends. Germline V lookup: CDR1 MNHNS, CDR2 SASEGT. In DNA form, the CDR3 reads TGTGCCAGCAGTGAAAGGGGTGAAGCTTTCTTT. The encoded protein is CASSERGEAFF.

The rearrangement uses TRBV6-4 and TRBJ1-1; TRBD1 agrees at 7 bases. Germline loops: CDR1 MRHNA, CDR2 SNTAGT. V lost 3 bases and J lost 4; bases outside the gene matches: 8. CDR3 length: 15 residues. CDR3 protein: CASSEDLGGVTEAFF. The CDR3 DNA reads TGTGCCAGCAGTGAAGATTTAGGGGGCGTCACTGAAGCTTTCTTT.

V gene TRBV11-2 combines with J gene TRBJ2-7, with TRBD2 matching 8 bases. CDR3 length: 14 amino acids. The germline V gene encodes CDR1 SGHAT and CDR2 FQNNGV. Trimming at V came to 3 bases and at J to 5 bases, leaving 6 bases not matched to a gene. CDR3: CASSFAGGTHEQYF. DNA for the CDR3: TGTGCCAGCAGCTTCGCGGGAGGAACCCACGAGCAGTACTTC.

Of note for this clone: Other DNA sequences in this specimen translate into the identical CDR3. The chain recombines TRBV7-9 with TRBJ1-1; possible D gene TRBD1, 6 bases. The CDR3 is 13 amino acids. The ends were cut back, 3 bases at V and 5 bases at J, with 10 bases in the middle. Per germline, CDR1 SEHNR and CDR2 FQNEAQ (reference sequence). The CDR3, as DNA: TGTGCCAGCAGCTTGGGTCAGGGGACTGAAGCTTTCTTT. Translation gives CASSLGQGTEAFF.

The CDR3 spells CASSPTLAGSSYNEQFF. The DNA of the CDR3 is TGTGCCAGCAGCCCTACCCTAGCGGGAAGCTCCTACAATGAGCAGTTCTTC. This chain uses TRBV11-2 with TRBJ2-1, with TRBD2 matching 9 bases. The CDR3 has 17 amino acids. Germline CDR1 and CDR2: SGHAT and FQNNGV. Trimming cost V 5 bases and J 0 bases; bases outside gene matches: 8.

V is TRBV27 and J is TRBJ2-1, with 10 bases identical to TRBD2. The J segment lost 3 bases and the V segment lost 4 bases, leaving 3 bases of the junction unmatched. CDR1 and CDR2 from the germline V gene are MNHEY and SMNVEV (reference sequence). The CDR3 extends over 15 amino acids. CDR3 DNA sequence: TGTGCCAGCAGTTCCCGGACTAGCGGCTACAATGAGCAGTTCTTC. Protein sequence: CASSSRTSGYNEQFF.

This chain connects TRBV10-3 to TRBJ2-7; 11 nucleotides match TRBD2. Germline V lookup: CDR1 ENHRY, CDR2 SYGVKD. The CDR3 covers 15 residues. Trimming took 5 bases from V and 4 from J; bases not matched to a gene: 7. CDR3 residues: CAISYTGTSGYEQYF. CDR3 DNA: TGTGCCATCAGTTATACCGGGACTAGCGGATACGAGCAGTACTTC.